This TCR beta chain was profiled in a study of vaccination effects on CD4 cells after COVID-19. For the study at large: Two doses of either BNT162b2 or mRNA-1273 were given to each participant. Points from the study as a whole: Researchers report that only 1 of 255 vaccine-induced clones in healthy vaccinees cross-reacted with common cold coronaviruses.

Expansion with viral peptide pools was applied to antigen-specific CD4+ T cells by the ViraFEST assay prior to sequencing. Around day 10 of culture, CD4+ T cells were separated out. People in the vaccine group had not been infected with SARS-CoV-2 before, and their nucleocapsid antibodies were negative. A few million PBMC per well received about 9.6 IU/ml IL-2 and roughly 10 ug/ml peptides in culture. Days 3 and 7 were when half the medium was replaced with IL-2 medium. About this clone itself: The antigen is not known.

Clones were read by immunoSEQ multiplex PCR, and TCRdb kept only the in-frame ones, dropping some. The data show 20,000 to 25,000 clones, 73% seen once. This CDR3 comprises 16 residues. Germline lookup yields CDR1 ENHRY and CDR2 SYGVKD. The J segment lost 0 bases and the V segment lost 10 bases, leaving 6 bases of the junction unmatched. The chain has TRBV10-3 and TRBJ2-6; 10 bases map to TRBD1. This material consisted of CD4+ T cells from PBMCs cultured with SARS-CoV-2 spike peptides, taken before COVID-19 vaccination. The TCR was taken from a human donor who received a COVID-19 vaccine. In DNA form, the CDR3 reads TGTGCCACCGGACAGGGGGGGGGCTCTGGGGCCAACGTCCTGACTTTC. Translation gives CATGQGGGSGANVLTF.